This TCR beta chain was recorded in a study of T-cell memory formation after mild COVID-19. Points from the study as a whole: Pre-infection memory contained some responding clones, which suggested that cross-reactive memory had joined. The CD4+ clones that contracted clustered mainly within CM and EM, and the CD8+ clones concentrated in EMRA.

This clonotype showed up just a few times. Its antigen is unknown. 5'RACE, which relied on constant-segment primers, yielded TCR alpha and TCR beta cDNA libraries carrying sample barcodes and UMIs. MiXCR, applied by TCRdb to the 5' RACE reads, yields one record per CDR3 protein. The data hold 350,000 to 500,000 distinct CDR3 sequences, with 20% to 30% observed a single time. The CDR3 loop spans 14 amino acids. Losses at the gene ends were 6 bases for V and 4 bases for J; bases not matched to a gene: 6. The germline CDR1 and CDR2 sequences are MNHEY and SVGEGT. The chain couples TRBV6-2 or TRBV6-3 to TRBJ2-3; 8 nucleotides line up with TRBD1. The sequenced material came from PBMCs or a T cell subset sorted from them (not recorded which). This receptor was obtained from an adult woman who had mild COVID-19 (a few samples of this study predate the infection). Cell type and time point are not known. The CDR3 loop is CASRSGGSSDTQYF. DNA of the CDR3: TGTGCCAGCAGGTCAGGGGGCTCGTCAGATACGCAGTATTTT.